The clone carrying this TCR beta chain has just a few counts. Using immunoSEQ multiplex PCR, the repertoire was profiled, and TCRdb retains in-frame clones only, with some absent. This table has about 410,000 clones, 89% appearing once. These data belong to a study of blood T cell repertoires in COVID-19. Across the study: The cDNA or gDNA used as material had been derived from T cells, B-cell-depleted T cells, or PBMCs.

The CDR3 loop spans 15 amino acids. CDR1 and CDR2 from the germline V gene are LNHDA and SQIVND (reference sequence). With V trimmed by 6 bases and J by 4 bases, 11 bases remained unmatched. Enrolled during active infection, Seattle patients were then followed longitudinally. The sample comprised peripheral blood. The sequence was obtained from a woman in her thirties or forties with COVID-19, enrolled during active disease. This chain connects TRBV19 to TRBJ1-2; 7 nucleotides align to TRBD1. The DNA of the CDR3 is TGTGCCAGTAGCGCGACGACAGGGCTAATCTATGGCTACACCTTC. As protein: CASSATTGLIYGYTF.